A single sample gave rise to the 4 T cell receptor beta chains below, sequenced in a study of T cells in Graves' hyperthyroidism and ophthalmopathy. Amplification of TCR beta CDR3 regions was performed using RNA transcripts as template. The HTBI primer set served for first-round RT-PCR of the TCR CDR3. TCRdb passed the multiplex PCR reads through MiXCR, listing each CDR3 protein once. Here the sample spans roughly 500,000 distinct CDR3 sequences, roughly a quarter being singletons. The sequenced material came from blood. Receptors originate from a woman under 40 with Graves' ophthalmopathy.

In its sample, this clonotype was seen a few times. This sequence joins TRBV12-3 or TRBV12-4 and TRBJ1-3; D gene ambiguous. The CDR3 contains 16 residues. V lost 7 bases and J lost 0, with 16 bases in between. In DNA, the CDR3 is TGTGCCAGCACCTACCCGAAGACACCCTCTGGAAACACCATATATTTT. This encodes CASTYPKTPSGNTIYF.

In this sample, this clonotype turned up many times. J is TRBJ1-2 and V is TRBV12-3 or TRBV12-4, with a tentative D call TRBD1 (6 bases). Deletions cut 4 bases from V and 4 bases from J, with 13 bases between. The CDR3 length is 14 residues. CDR3 residues: CASSSRQALYGYTF. The CDR3 region has the DNA TGTGCCAGCAGTTCCAGACAGGCCCTCTATGGCTACACCTTC.

There are a few counts of this clonotype. This sequence joins TRBV4-1 and TRBJ2-7; D is tentatively TRBD1 or TRBD2 (5 bases each). The V end lost 4 bases, the J end lost 0 bases, and 13 bases lay between the germline ends. This CDR3 spans 15 amino acids. Germline CDR1 and CDR2: MGHRA and YSYEKL. In DNA form, the CDR3 reads TGCGCCAGCAGCCCAAGCGTCGGGACCTCCTACGAGCAGTACTTC. Translated, it gives CASSPSVGTSYEQYF.

For this clonotype: One end of the junction is discordant with germline, which a read error may explain. The chain carries TRBV6-1 and TRBJ1-1, with D tentatively TRBD1 (6 bases). This CDR3 spans 18 amino acids. Germline assignment: CDR1 MNHNS and CDR2 SASEGT. The CDR3 coding sequence is TGTGCCAGTAGTGAAAGTCGGGGGGCAGGGTTTGGGAACACTGAAGCTTTCTTT. Its translation: CASSESRGAGFGNTEAFF.